By sample share, the clone carrying this T cell receptor beta chain is large. What it binds is not known. This sample is drawn from a study of graft-versus-host responses after intestinal transplantation. Study findings and constraints: Subjects displaying graft-donor T cell macrochimerism possessed elevated graft-versus-host to host-versus-graft clonal ratios inside allografts.

V lost 4 bases and J lost 7, with 16 bases in between. The CDR3 consists of 15 residues. Germline V CDR1 and CDR2: SGHAT, FQNNGV. Using immunoSEQ multiplex PCR, the repertoire was profiled, and TCRdb retains in-frame clones only, with some absent. The sample comprises about 29,000 clones, more than 70% of which are singletons, and roughly 3.2% rests with the top ten. Intraepithelial and lamina propria lymphocytes were isolated from graft specimens. This sequence was found in a human patient who received an intestinal transplant, so some T cells may come from the graft donor. Sequences were derived from ileum tissue, sampled 98 days after intestinal transplantation. The genes are TRBV11-2 and TRBJ1-4, with D maybe TRBD1 (5 bases). For the CDR3, the DNA is TGTGCCAGCAGCTCCACTGACAGTTATCCTGAAAAACTGTTTTTT. Protein sequence: CASSSTDSYPEKLFF.